A selection of T cell receptor beta chains follows, all from one sample in a study of shared clonotypes between healthy human individuals. The assay was immunoSEQ multiplex PCR, and TCRdb's table has in-frame clones only and misses some. This table has some 2 million clones, 85% to 95% appearing once. The sequenced sample was naive CD4+ T cells sorted from blood. These receptors originate from a man younger than 30 in good health. CDR3s include the opening cysteine and the closing phenylalanine or tryptophan.

>TRBV29-1
CSVDRGQTEAFF
>TRBV9
CASSVDGNPATGISGAFF
>TRBV7-2
CASSLFEGGIMNTEAFF
>TRBV19
CASLEGPNGNQPQHF
>TRBV7-9
CASSFSGGRTNEKLFF
>TRBV28
CASRRTGEGGELFF
>TRBV18
CASSPGAEYGYTF
>TRBV9
CASSVASGSTGANVLTF
>TRBV6-1
CASSTLAGGYEQYF
>TRBV7-8
CASSLVQDTEAFF
>TRBV28
CASSLREKLFF
>TRBV29-1
CSVDRAPETQYF
>TRBV6-1
CASSGGTGAAYEQYF
>TRBV7-9
CASSFTSGPGPYEQYF
>TRBV7-9
CASSPVGLEETQYF
>TRBV18
CASSQLGTPTNEKLFF
>TRBV2
CASSGTGEQETQYF
>TRBV6-1
CASSARQGRVSTEAFF
>TRBV30
CAWSVGGSQETQYF
>TRBV10-3
CAISGPGLEDTIYF
>TRBV5-5
CASSLERKISYEQYF
>TRBV5-1
CASSLESGGEGEQYF
>TRBV5-6
CASSNVPGQGSSSYEQYF
>TRBV5-6
CASSLEASGSNEQYF
>TRBV6-1
CASMAAGDGTEAFF
>TRBV10-3
CAISDFPEAEQYF
>TRBV7-9
CASSPGQGAGEKLFF
>TRBV5-1
CASSLEVGANVLTF
>TRBV27
CARRRENYGYTF
>TRBV19
CASSKNSGTDTGELFF
>TRBV25-1
CASSDYRGWELFF
>TRBV9
CASSPGQAANTIYF
>TRBV9
CASSVGASGAVGETQYF
>TRBV21-1
CASSKCVGIGEQYF
>TRBV19
CASSIRTGSLGETQYF
>TRBV19
CASSPGQGNSPLHF
>TRBV19
CASSILSSYNEQFF
>TRBV5-1
CASSLASGGALEQYF
>TRBV7-9
CASSLTGPADEQYF
>TRBV5-1
CASSPGTSGRGSNEQFF
>TRBV5-1
CASSLEQGRINEQYF
>TRBV2
CASSEGTGREKLFF
>TRBV5-4
CASSATVNTEAFF
>TRBV30
CAWRHTGSPGAGYTF
>TRBV5-4
CASSPGQGGEQYF
>TRBV7-2
CASSLAAGELFF
>TRBV7-8
CASSLAGTVNEKLFF
>TRBV5-1
CASSLVLAGQETQYF
>TRBV6-5
CASRQAGTSTDTQYF
>TRBV6-5
CASSPRWGQHTEAFF
>TRBV7-3
CASSSGVAGPGRLFF
>TRBV7-2
CASSPKGLAGTRSSYEQYF
>TRBV4-1
CASSRTTGAGNTIYF
>TRBV27
CARAKTAGEGYTF
>TRBV10-3
CAISGSDTQYF
>TRBV19
CASTVQGGTGELFF
>TRBV29-1
CSGLTGVGNGYTF
>TRBV18
CASSPGLDEQYF
>TRBV30
CAWSVADPRGYNSPLHF